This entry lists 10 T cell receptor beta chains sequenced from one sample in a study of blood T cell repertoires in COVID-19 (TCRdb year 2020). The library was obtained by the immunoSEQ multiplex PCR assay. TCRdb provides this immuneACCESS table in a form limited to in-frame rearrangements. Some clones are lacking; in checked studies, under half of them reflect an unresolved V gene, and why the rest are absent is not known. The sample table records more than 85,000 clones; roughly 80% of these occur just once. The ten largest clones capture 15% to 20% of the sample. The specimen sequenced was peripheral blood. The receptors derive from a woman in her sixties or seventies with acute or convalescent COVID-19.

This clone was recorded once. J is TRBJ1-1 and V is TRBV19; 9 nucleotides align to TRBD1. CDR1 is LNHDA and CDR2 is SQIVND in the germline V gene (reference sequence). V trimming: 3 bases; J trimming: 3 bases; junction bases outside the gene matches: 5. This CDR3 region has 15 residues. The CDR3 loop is CASSMRGQGYTEAFF. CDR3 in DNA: TGTGCCAGTAGTATGAGGGGACAGGGCTACACTGAAGCTTTCTTT.

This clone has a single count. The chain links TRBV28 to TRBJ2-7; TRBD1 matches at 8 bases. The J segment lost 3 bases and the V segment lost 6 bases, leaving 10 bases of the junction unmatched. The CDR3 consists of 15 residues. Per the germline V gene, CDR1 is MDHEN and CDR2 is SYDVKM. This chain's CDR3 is CASSETGGRFYEQYF. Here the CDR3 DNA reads TGTGCCAGCAGCGAAACAGGGGGGCGTTTCTACGAGCAGTACTTC.

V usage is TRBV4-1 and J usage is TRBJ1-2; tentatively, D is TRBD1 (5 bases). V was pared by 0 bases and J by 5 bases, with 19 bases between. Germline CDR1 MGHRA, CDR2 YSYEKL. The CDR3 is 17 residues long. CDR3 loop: CASSQDSDTGIGYGYTF. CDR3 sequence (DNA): TGCGCCAGCAGCCAAGATTCGGATACAGGAATTGGTTATGGCTACACCTTC.

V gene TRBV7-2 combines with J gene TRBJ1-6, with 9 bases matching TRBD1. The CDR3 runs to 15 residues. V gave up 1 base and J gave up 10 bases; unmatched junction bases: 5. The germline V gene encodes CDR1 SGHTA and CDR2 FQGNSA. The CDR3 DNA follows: TGTGCCAGCAGCTTAGTGCGACAGGGGGGGTCACCCCTCCACTTT. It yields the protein CASSLVRQGGSPLHF.

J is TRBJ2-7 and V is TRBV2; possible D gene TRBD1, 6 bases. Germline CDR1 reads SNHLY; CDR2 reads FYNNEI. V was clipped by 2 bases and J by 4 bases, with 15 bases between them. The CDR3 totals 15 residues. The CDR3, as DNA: TGTGCCAGCAGTGAATCCACAGGGACACCTTACGAGCAGTACTTC. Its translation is CASSESTGTPYEQYF. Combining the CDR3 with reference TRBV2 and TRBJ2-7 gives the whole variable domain EPEVTQTPSHQVTQMGQEVILRCVPISNHLYFYWYRQILGQKVEFLVSFYNNEISEKSEIFDDQFSVERPDGSNFTLKIRSTKLEDSAMYFCASSESTGTPYEQYFGPGTRLTVT.

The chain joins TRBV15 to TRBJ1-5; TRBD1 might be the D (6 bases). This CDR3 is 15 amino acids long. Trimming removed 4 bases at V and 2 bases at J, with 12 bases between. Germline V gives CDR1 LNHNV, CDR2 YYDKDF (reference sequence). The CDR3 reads CATSTPNRGNQPQHF. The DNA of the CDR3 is TGTGCCACCAGCACGCCAAACAGGGGCAATCAGCCCCAGCATTTT.

This CDR3 is CASRTGFQETQYF. In nucleotides, the CDR3 is TGTGCCAGCAGAACGGGATTCCAAGAGACCCAGTACTTC. The chain couples TRBV3-1 (or the pseudogene TRBV3-2) to TRBJ2-5; D might be TRBD2 (5 bases). Germline loops: CDR1 LGHDT, CDR2 YNNKEL (reference sequence). The V end lost 6 bases, the J end lost 1 base, and 9 bases lay between the germline ends. The CDR3 consists of 13 residues.

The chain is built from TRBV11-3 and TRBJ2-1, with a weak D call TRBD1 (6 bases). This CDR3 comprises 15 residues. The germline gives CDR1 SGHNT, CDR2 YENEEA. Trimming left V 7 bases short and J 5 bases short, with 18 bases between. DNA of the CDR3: TGTGCCAGCAAACGGATGGGGGCGCCTGACAATGAGCAGTTCTTC. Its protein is CASKRMGAPDNEQFF.

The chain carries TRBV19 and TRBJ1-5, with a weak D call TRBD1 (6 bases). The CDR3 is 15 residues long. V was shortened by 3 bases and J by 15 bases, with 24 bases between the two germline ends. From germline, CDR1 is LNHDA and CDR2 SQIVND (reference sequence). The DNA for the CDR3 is TGTGCCAGTAGTATTGATCGCAGGGGTGGGGATGGGTTGCATTTT. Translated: CASSIDRRGGDGLHF.

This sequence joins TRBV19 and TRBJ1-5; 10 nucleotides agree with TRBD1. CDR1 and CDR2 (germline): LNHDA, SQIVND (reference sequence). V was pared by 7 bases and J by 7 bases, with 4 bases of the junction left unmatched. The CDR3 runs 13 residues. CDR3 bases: TGTGCCAGTAACGGACAGGGGGGGCAGCCCCAGCATTTT. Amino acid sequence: CASNGQGGQPQHF.